One and the same sample provided the 5 T cell receptor beta chains below, sequenced in a study of T cell responses to AZD1222 COVID-19 vaccine. Method: immunoSEQ multiplex PCR; TCRdb's copy keeps in-frame clones and lacks some. The sample records some 90,000 clones, about 88% being singletons. The source was peripheral blood, collected on day 0 of AZD1222 vaccination. These receptors were taken from an adult in good health.

V and J are TRBV5-1 and TRBJ2-2; 7 bases are shared with TRBD2. V shed 3 bases, J shed 5 bases, and the junction held 1 base outside the gene matches. Per the germline V gene, CDR1 is SGHRS and CDR2 is YFSETQ. The CDR3 totals 13 residues. The chain's CDR3 is CASSSGGTGELFF. Here the CDR3 DNA reads TGCGCCAGCAGCTCGGGAGGAACCGGGGAGCTGTTTTTT.

This rearrangement joins TRBV7-8 to TRBJ1-6; D not resolved. This CDR3 is 16 amino acids long. CDR1 is SGHVS and CDR2 is FQNEAQ in the germline V gene. Trimming shortened V by 2 bases and J by 8 bases, and 16 bases separated the two germline ends. CDR3 protein: CASSLFLRTGYSPLHF. The CDR3 nucleotides are TGTGCCAGCAGCTTATTCTTACGGACGGGGTATTCACCCCTCCACTTT. Full variable domain (remainder filled in from reference TRBV7-8 and TRBJ1-6): GAGVSQSPRYKVAKRGQDVALRCDPISGHVSLFWYQQALGQGPEFLTYFQNEAQLDKSGLPSDRFFAERPEGSVSTLKIQRTQQEDSAVYLCASSLFLRTGYSPLHFGNGTRLTVT.

The rearrangement links TRBV27 to TRBJ2-3, with a tentative D call TRBD1 (6 bases). Trimming stripped 5 bases from V and 1 base from J, with 7 bases between. From germline, CDR1 is MNHEY and CDR2 SMNVEV (reference sequence). The length of the CDR3 is 13 residues. This CDR3 reads CASSPGGTDTQYF. CDR3 bases: TGTGCCAGCAGTCCAGGGGGCACAGATACGCAGTATTTT.

V gene TRBV19 combines with J gene TRBJ2-2; D unresolved. The length of the CDR3 is 14 residues. From germline, CDR1 is LNHDA and CDR2 SQIVND (reference sequence). V was pared by 5 bases and J by 1 base, with 8 bases between. The chain's CDR3 is CASSPRQNTGELFF. The DNA for the CDR3 is TGTGCCAGTAGTCCCCGTCAGAACACCGGGGAGCTGTTTTTT.

This clone was seen a single time. V usage is TRBV4-1 and J usage is TRBJ2-7; D uncertain. The germline V gene encodes CDR1 MGHRA and CDR2 YSYEKL. CDR3 length: 16 amino acids. Trimming shortened V by 4 bases and J by 0 bases, and 16 bases separated the two germline ends. The CDR3 DNA reads TGCGCCAGCAGCCGATCAGCAGACCATAGCTCCTACGAGCAGTACTTC. Its translation: CASSRSADHSSYEQYF.